The 14 T cell receptor beta chains listed next were all sequenced from one sample in a study of graft-versus-host responses after intestinal transplantation. Their cognate antigens are unknown. TCRdb's table, derived via immunoSEQ multiplex PCR, lists solely in-frame clones and lacks some. The sample holds about 97,000 clones, about 90% seen once. The source was unstimulated CD8+ T cells sorted from spleen or lymph node cells, collected before transplant. Receptors were obtained from a human donor who was the organ donor for an intestinal transplant.

The rearrangement joins TRBV2 to TRBJ2-2; 10 bases align to TRBD1. This CDR3 spans 19 amino acids. Germline-derived CDR1 and CDR2 are SNHLY and FYNNEI. V shed 7 bases and J 6 bases; nucleotides not matched to a gene: 20. The CDR3 DNA sequence: TGTGCCAGCACCCAAACTCGACGGTACCGGGACAGGGGTCCCGGGGAGCTGTTTTTT. This translates into CASTQTRRYRDRGPGELFF.

The rearrangement uses TRBV11-2 and TRBJ1-1; TRBD1 matches at 7 bases. Unmatched junction bases numbered 9, after V lost 2 bases and J lost 3 bases. Germline V gene data show CDR1 as SGHAT and CDR2 as FQNNGV. The CDR3 contains 16 residues. The CDR3 DNA sequence: TGTGCCAGCAGCTTAATTTGGGGGCAGGGGGACACTGAAGCTTTCTTT. Translation: CASSLIWGQGDTEAFF.

The rearrangement links TRBV28 to TRBJ2-7, with TRBD1 matching 8 bases. CDR3 size: 12 residues. Germline lookup yields CDR1 MDHEN and CDR2 SYDVKM. V shed 4 bases and J 6 bases; nucleotides not matched to a gene: 2. The CDR3 DNA follows: TGTGCCAGCAGTTCTGACAGGGGCGAGCAGTACTTC. It specifies CASSSDRGEQYF.

This chain connects TRBV18 to TRBJ2-7; a possible D gene is TRBD2 (6 bases). This CDR3 has 16 amino acids. V dropped 3 bases and J dropped 8 bases, with 23 bases sitting between them. Germline lookup yields CDR1 KGHSH and CDR2 LQKENI. CDR3 bases: TGTGCCAGCTCACCCGGGAGAAACAGGCCCGTGATCAAGCAGTACTTC. This codes for CASSPGRNRPVIKQYF.

The chain joins TRBV27 to TRBJ1-1; tentative D call: TRBD1 (6 bases). CDR1 and CDR2 (germline): MNHEY, SMNVEV (reference sequence). The V gene lost 5 bases and the J gene lost 8 bases, with 15 bases spanning the gap. The CDR3 length is 13 residues. This chain's CDR3 is CASSPQGQWEAFF. In DNA form, the CDR3 reads TGTGCCAGCAGTCCCCAAGGACAGTGGGAAGCTTTCTTT.

This sequence joins TRBV5-1 and TRBJ1-2, with 10 bases identical to TRBD1. The CDR3 covers 17 residues. With 4 bases clipped from V and 5 bases from J, the junction kept 14 bases outside the gene matches. Looked up from germline, CDR1 is SGHRS and CDR2 is YFSETQ. This chain's CDR3 is CASSTRTGGIAGYGYTF. The CDR3 nucleotides read TGCGCCAGCAGCACCAGGACAGGGGGTATCGCGGGGTATGGCTACACCTTC.

The V gene is TRBV12-5, the J gene TRBJ1-3; D unclear. The germline CDR1 and CDR2 sequences are LGHNT and FRNRAP. The CDR3 contains 17 residues. The germline V and J ends were trimmed by 1 base and 0 bases, with 13 bases remaining between them. The CDR3 DNA reads as TGTGCTAGTGGTTTGGCGGGTGTCCCGAGCTCTGGAAACACCATATATTTT. This codes for CASGLAGVPSSGNTIYF.

DNA of the CDR3: TGTGCCAGTAGTCAGGACAGGGCGAACACTGAAGCTTTCTTT. As protein: CASSQDRANTEAFF. The chain carries TRBV19 and TRBJ1-1, with 8 bases that match TRBD1. This CDR3 has 14 amino acids. CDR1 LNHDA and CDR2 SQIVND come from the germline V gene (reference sequence). V was pared by 5 bases and J by 1 base, with 3 bases of the junction left unmatched.

The J gene is TRBJ2-1, the V gene TRBV19; perhaps TRBD1 as D (6 bases). This CDR3 has 13 residues. Trimming left V 5 bases short and J 4 bases short, with 9 bases between. Germline CDR1 reads LNHDA; CDR2 reads SQIVND (reference sequence). CDR3 nucleotide sequence: TGTGCCAGTAGTTTCACAGGGTACAATGAGCAGTTCTTC. It yields the protein CASSFTGYNEQFF.

V is TRBV10-2 and J is TRBJ2-1, with TRBD2 matching over 8 bases. The CDR3 is made up of 15 amino acids. The J segment lost 0 bases and the V segment lost 6 bases, leaving 4 bases of the junction unmatched. Germline assignment: CDR1 WSHSY and CDR2 SAAADI. The CDR3 loop reads CASSPAGGSYNEQFF. DNA of the CDR3: TGCGCCAGCAGCCCCGCGGGGGGCTCCTACAATGAGCAGTTCTTC.

The chain carries TRBV6-6 and TRBJ2-7, with 16 bases identical to TRBD2. The CDR3 totals 16 residues. Germline V lookup: CDR1 MNHNY, CDR2 SVGAGI (reference sequence). Unmatched junction bases numbered 8, after V lost 5 bases and J lost 7 bases. This CDR3 reads CASSLGTSGRAREQYF. CDR3 DNA sequence: TGTGCCAGCAGTCTGGGGACTAGCGGGAGGGCGCGTGAGCAGTACTTC.

The CDR3 here is CASSSRHRTNTEAFF. Here the CDR3 DNA reads TGTGCCAGCAGCTCAAGACACAGAACGAACACTGAAGCTTTCTTT. This chain links TRBV14 with TRBJ1-1; D uncertain. The CDR3 totals 15 residues. Germline CDR1 is SGHDN and CDR2 is FVKESK. Trimming left V 5 bases short and J 1 base short, with 14 bases between.

As to this clone: Other DNA variants within this sample encode the same CDR3. The J gene is TRBJ2-7, the V gene TRBV13; D remains unclear. Trimming took off 3 bases at V and 0 bases at J, with 3 bases between the two ends. This CDR3 is 12 amino acids long. Germline assignment: CDR1 PRHDT and CDR2 FYEKMQ (reference sequence). CDR3 amino acids: CASSFSSYEQYF. CDR3 sequence (DNA): TGTGCCAGCAGCTTTAGCTCCTACGAGCAGTACTTC. Combining the CDR3 with reference TRBV13 and TRBJ2-7 gives the whole variable domain AAGVIQSPRHLIKEKRETATLKCYPIPRHDTVYWYQQGPGQDPQFLISFYEKMQSDKGSIPDRFSAQQFSDYHSELNMSSLELGDSALYFCASSFSSYEQYFGPGTRLTVT.

The chain is built from TRBV11-2 and TRBJ1-2, with TRBD1 identical over 7 bases. After removal of 5 bases from V and 5 bases from J, the junction contained 14 bases not matched to a gene. Germline V gene lookup returns CDR1 SGHAT and CDR2 FQNNGV. The CDR3 length is 16 residues. CDR3: CASSPPYWDRSYGYTF. CDR3 in DNA: TGTGCCAGCAGCCCCCCTTACTGGGACAGAAGTTATGGCTACACCTTC.